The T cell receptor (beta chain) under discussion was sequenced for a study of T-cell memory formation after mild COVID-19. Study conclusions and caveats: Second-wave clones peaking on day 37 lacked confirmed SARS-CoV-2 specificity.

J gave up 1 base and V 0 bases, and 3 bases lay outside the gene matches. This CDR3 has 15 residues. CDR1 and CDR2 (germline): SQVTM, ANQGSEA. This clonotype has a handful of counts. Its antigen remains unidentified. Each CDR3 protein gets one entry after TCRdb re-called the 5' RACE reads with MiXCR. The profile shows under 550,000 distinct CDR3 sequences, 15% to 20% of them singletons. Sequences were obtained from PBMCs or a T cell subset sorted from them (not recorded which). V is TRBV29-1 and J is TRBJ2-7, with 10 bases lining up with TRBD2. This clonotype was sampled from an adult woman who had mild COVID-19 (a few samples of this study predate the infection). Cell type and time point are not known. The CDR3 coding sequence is TGCAGCGTTGAAGATCGAGCGGGGGGGTCCTACGAGCAGTACTTC. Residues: CSVEDRAGGSYEQYF.